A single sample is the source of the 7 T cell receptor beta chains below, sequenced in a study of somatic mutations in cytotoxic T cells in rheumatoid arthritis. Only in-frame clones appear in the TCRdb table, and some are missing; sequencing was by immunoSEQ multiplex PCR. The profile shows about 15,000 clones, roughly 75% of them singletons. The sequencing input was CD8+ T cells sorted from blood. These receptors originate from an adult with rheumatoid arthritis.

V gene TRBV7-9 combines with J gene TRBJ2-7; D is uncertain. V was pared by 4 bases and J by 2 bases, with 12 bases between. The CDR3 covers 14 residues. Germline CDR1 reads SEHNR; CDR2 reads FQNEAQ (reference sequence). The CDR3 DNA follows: TGTGCCAGCAGCTCGTCGGGTGGGCCCTACGAGCAGTACTTC. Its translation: CASSSSGGPYEQYF.

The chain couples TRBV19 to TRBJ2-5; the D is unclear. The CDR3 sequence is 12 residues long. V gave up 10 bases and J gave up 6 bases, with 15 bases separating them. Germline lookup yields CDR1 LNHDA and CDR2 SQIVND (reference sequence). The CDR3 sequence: CATLTPTQTQYF. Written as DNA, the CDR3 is TGTGCCACCTTGACTCCCACGCAGACCCAGTACTTC.

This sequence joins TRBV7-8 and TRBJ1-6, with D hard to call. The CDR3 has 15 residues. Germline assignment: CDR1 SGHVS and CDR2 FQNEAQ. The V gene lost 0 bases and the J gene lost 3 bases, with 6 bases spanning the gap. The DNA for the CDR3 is TGTGCCAGCAGCTTAGCAGGGCTCTATAATTCACCCCTCCACTTT. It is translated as CASSLAGLYNSPLHF.

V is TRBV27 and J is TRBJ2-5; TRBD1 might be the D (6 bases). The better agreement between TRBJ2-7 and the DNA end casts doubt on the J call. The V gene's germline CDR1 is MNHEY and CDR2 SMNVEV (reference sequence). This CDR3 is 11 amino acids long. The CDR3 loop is CASGTNYEQYF. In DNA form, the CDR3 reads TGTGCCTCCGGGACAAACTACGAGCAGTACTTC.

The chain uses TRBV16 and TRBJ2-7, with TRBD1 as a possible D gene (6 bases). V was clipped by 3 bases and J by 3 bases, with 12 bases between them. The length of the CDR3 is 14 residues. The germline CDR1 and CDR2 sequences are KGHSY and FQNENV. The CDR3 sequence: CASSHWDKVYEQYF. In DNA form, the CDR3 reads TGTGCCAGCAGCCATTGGGACAAAGTCTACGAGCAGTACTTC.

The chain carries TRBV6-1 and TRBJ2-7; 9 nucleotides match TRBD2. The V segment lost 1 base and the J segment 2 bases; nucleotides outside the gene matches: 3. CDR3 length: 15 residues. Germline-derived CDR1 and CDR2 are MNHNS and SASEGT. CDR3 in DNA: TGTGCCAGCAGTGAAGAGATAGCGGGAGCCTACGAGCAGTACTTC. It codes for CASSEEIAGAYEQYF.

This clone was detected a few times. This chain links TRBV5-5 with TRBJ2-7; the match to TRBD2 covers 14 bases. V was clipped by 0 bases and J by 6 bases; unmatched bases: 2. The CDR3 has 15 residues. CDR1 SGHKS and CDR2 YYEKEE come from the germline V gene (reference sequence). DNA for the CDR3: TGTGCCAGCAGCTTGGGACTAGCGGGAGGGCGCGAGCAGTACTTC. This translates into CASSLGLAGGREQYF. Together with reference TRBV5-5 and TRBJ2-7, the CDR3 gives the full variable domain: DAGVTQSPTHLIKTRGQQVTLRCSPISGHKSVSWYQQVLGQGPQFIFQYYEKEERGRGNFPDRFSARQFPNYSSELNVNALLLGDSALYLCASSLGLAGGREQYFGPGTRLTVT.